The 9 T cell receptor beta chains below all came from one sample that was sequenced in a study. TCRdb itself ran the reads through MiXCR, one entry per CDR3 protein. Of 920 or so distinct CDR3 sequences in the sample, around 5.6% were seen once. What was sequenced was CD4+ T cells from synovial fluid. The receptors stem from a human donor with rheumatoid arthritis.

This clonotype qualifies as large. In nucleotides, the CDR3 is TGTGCCAGCAGTCTCCGGGACAGGGCGGATCAGCCCCAGCATTTT. It encodes CASSLRDRADQPQHF. The chain is built from TRBV2 and TRBJ1-5, with 9 positions matching TRBD1. Germline V gives CDR1 SNHLY, CDR2 FYNNEI. Trimming at V came to 5 bases and at J to 5 bases, leaving 7 bases not matched to a gene. The CDR3 length is 15 residues. The variable domain in full, with the rest retrieved from reference TRBV2 and TRBJ1-5, is EPEVTQTPSHQVTQMGQEVILRCVPISNHLYFYWYRQILGQKVEFLVSFYNNEISEKSEIFDDQFSVERPDGSNFTLKIRSTKLEDSAMYFCASSLRDRADQPQHFGDGTRLSIL.

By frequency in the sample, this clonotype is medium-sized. As DNA, the CDR3 is TGTGCCAGTAGTATAGGTAGCGGGAGCACCCACGAGCAGTACTTC. Encoded protein: CASSIGSGSTHEQYF. This chain links TRBV19 with TRBJ2-7; 9 bases are shared with TRBD2. The germline V gene has CDR1 LNHDA and CDR2 SQIVND (reference sequence). The CDR3 is 15 amino acids. Trimming removed 1 base from V and 5 bases from J; junction bases left unmatched: 6.

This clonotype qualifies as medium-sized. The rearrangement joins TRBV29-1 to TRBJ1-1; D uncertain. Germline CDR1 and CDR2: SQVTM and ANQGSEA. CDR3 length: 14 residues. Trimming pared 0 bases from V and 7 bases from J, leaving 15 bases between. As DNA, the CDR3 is TGCAGCGTTGAAGATCTTCAGTTAGGACGTGAAGCTTTCTTT. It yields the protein CSVEDLQLGREAFF.

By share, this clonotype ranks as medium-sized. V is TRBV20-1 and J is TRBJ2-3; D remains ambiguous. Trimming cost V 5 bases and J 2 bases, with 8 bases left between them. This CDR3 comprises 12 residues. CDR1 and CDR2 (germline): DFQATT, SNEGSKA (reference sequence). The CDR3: CSAAETTDTQYF. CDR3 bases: TGCAGTGCTGCTGAGACCACAGATACGCAGTATTTT.

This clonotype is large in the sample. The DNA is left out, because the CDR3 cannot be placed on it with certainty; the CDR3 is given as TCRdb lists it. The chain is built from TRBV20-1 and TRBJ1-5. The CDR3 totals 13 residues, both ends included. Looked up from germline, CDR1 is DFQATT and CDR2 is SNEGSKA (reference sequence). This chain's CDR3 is CSARDEETRPSIF.

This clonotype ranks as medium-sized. The CDR3 protein is CSVDDRENEKLFF. Here the CDR3 DNA reads TGCAGTGTTGATGACAGGGAAAATGAAAAACTGTTTTTT. The rearrangement uses TRBV20-1 and TRBJ1-4; 7 bases fit TRBD1. The junction had 7 bases not matched to a gene; V was cut back by 7 bases and J by 5 bases. CDR1 and CDR2 (germline): DFQATT, SNEGSKA (reference sequence). The CDR3 runs to 13 residues.

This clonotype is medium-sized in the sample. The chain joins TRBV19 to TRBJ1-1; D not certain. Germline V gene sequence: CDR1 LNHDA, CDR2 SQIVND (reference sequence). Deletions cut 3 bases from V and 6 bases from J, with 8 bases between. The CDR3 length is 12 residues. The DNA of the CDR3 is TGTGCCAGTAGTATCGGGGTCGCTGAAGCTTTCTTT. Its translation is CASSIGVAEAFF.

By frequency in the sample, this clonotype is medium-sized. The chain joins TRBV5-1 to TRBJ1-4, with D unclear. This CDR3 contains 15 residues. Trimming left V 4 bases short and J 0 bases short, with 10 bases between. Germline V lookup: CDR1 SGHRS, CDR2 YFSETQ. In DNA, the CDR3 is TGCGCCAGCAGCGAAACAGTCACAACTAATGAAAAACTGTTTTTT. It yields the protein CASSETVTTNEKLFF.

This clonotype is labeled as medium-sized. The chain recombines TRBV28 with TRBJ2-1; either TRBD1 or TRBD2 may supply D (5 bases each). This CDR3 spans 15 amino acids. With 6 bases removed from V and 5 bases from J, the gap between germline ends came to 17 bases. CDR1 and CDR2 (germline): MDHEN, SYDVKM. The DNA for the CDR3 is TGTGCCAGCAGCCGCTCCGGGACCCGACACAATGAGCAGTTCTTC. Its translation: CASSRSGTRHNEQFF.